This entry concerns a single T cell receptor (beta chain). The table came from immunoSEQ multiplex PCR; TCRdb's copy has only in-frame clones and leaves some out. The table has a few hundred thousand clones, around 87% seen once; the top ten hold less than 11%. The germline V gene has CDR1 GTSNPN and CDR2 SVGIG (reference sequence). The ends were cut back, 4 bases at V and 8 bases at J, with 9 bases in the middle. The CDR3 contains 12 residues. These data are taken from a study of blood T cell repertoires in COVID-19. Sequences were obtained from peripheral blood. The clonotype originates from a woman under 40 with COVID-19, enrolled during active disease. The chain couples TRBV30 to TRBJ1-6, with D perhaps matching TRBD1 (6 bases). The CDR3: CAWNNRDSPLHF. CDR3 nucleotide sequence: TGTGCCTGGAATAACAGGGATTCACCCCTCCACTTT.